These T cell receptor beta chains were read from a single sample in a study of cytomegalovirus exposure and HLA in healthy donors. Generated by immunoSEQ multiplex PCR, the TCRdb table keeps only in-frame clones and is missing some. Here the sample spans over 110,000 clones, roughly 86% being singletons. Sequencing was carried out using PBMCs. All receptors come from a young man in good health and CMV-seropositive. Each CDR3 is given with its conserved first and last residue.

j_gene,v_gene,CDR3aa
TRBJ2-1,TRBV9,CASSVGPGGYEQFF
TRBJ2-7,TRBV27,CASSQTSGITYEQYF
TRBJ2-2,TRBV6-1,CASSEAGGGTSSGELFF
TRBJ2-1,TRBV13,CASSQDSNEQFF
TRBJ1-1,TRBV11-2,CASSPSSYGEAFF
TRBJ1-5,TRBV6-1,CASSEQWREGGQPQHF
TRBJ1-1,TRBV6-4,CASTERQGIGLAMNTEAFF
TRBJ1-1,TRBV2,CASREQGLLNTEAFF
TRBJ2-7,TRBV7-2,CASSIAGQNYEQYF
TRBJ1-2,TRBV5-1,CASGPQGSSNYGYTF
TRBJ2-7,TRBV7-3,CASSYSLGSEQYF
TRBJ2-5,TRBV30,CAWSPGLPFETQYF
TRBJ2-7,TRBV11-3,CASSFSGYEQYF
TRBJ2-1,TRBV7-9,CASSLGGEQATRNEQFF
TRBJ1-1,TRBV27,CASSLAGVDEAFF
TRBJ2-7,TRBV5-4,CASSLGWSSYEQYF
TRBJ1-1,TRBV10-3,CAIQENRGANTEAFF
TRBJ2-1,TRBV30,CAWSVGGWRGRRLNEQFF
TRBJ2-3,TRBV5-1,CASSHLGIAGESTDTQYF
TRBJ2-7,TRBV5-1,CASSPTGQGAYEQYF
TRBJ1-2,TRBV2,CASTPGPYLNYGYTF